This entry features one TCR beta chain sequence. Its specificity is not known. Trimming removed 3 bases from V and 3 bases from J; junction bases left unmatched: 5. The germline gives CDR1 SNHLY, CDR2 FYNNEI. This CDR3 spans 15 amino acids. The data are from a study of cytomegalovirus exposure and HLA in healthy donors. Study-wide context: Caucasian-associated ancestry cluster membership applied to approximately 84% of several hundred genotyped donors. General observations from the study: There were several of the most significant clusters that appeared linked to common viral pathogens in a later analysis. The availability of immune exposure information extended only to CMV serostatus. Later analysis revealed greater clonal expansion in HLA-associated TCR beta chains than in equally common others.

In the PCR, 60 Vbeta and 13 Jbeta primers were used. Libraries were prepared by immunoSEQ multiplex PCR; TCRdb keeps only in-frame clonotypes and omits some of them. The sample has some 150,000 clones; around 83% are singletons. Sequences were obtained from PBMCs. The chain joins TRBV2 to TRBJ2-7; 10 bases are shared with TRBD2. The sequence came from a woman aged 50 to 60 in good health and CMV-seropositive. CDR3 sequence: CASSDAGTSVYEQYF. The DNA of the CDR3 is TGTGCCAGCAGTGATGCCGGGACTAGCGTCTACGAGCAGTACTTC. Filled out from reference TRBV2 and TRBJ2-7, the complete variable domain reads EPEVTQTPSHQVTQMGQEVILRCVPISNHLYFYWYRQILGQKVEFLVSFYNNEISEKSEIFDDQFSVERPDGSNFTLKIRSTKLEDSAMYFCASSDAGTSVYEQYFGPGTRLTVT.